This paragraph covers one T cell receptor beta chain sequence. Its specificity is unknown. In the PCR, 60 Vbeta and 13 Jbeta primers were used. The table came from immunoSEQ multiplex PCR; TCRdb's copy has only in-frame clones and leaves some out. The sample holds about 210,000 clones, about 80% seen once. Germline lookup yields CDR1 SGHNT and CDR2 YYREEE (reference sequence). This CDR3 is 14 amino acids long. Germline trimming cut 3 bases from V and 5 bases from J; bases unmatched to any gene: 4. The data originate from a study of cytomegalovirus exposure and HLA in healthy donors. Across the whole study: Prior work identified 120 million or so unique TCR beta sequences in around 170 million T cells.

General observations from the study: In an earlier analysis, productive rearrangement rates for most beta V segments clustered near 87% or 30%. Donors were assumed by presence/absence analyses to have roughly uniform sequencing depth. In terms of immune exposure information, only CMV serostatus was available.

This TCR derives from a male donor in good health and CMV-seronegative. The sequencing sample was made of PBMCs. The chain carries TRBV5-4 and TRBJ1-4; 7 nucleotides agree with TRBD1. The CDR3 reads CASSSSTGNEKLFF. CDR3 bases: TGTGCCAGCAGCTCATCGACAGGGAATGAAAAACTGTTTTTT.